This T cell receptor beta chain comes out of a study of OX40 agonist ivuxolimab in advanced cancers. For context, the study as a whole: Ivuxolimab was a fully human IgG2 agonistic monoclonal antibody targeting the costimulatory receptor OX40 (CD134). Intravenous ivuxolimab was administered to patients every 2 weeks at six dose levels: 0.01, 0.1, 0.3, 1.5, 3 and 10 mg/kg. Of the approximately 53 patients in dose escalation, some 20 had hepatocellular carcinoma, around 15 had melanoma, 9 had renal cell carcinoma and 9 had head and neck cancer. In the dose-escalation cohort, roughly 82% of patients were male, and the mean age was approximately 60 years with a range of about 20 to 80. Prior anti-PD-1, anti-PD-L1 or anti-CTLA-4 therapy was permitted, and checkpoint inhibitors had been received by approximately 39% of dose-escalation patients. Partial responses were achieved by three dose-escalation patients, of whom one had hepatocellular carcinoma and two had cutaneous melanoma. The point of sequencing TCRbeta in the periphery was to test whether ivuxolimab changed TCR sequence diversity and drove clonal T-cell expansion. The paper covers the monotherapy dose-escalation part of the phase I ivuxolimab trial, which included N of about 50 patients.

The trial excluded patients who had a history of autoimmune disease or were on systemic immunosuppression. In every dose cohort, peripheral blood was drawn for TCR sequencing at baseline, cycle 4 day 1, and cycle 7 day 1. Samples were obtained from an open-label, multicenter, first-in-human phase I dose-escalation trial of ivuxolimab. Adults with locally advanced or metastatic melanoma, renal cell, hepatocellular, or head and neck squamous cell carcinoma were enrolled in the trial. CD4+ and CD8+ T cells were sorted separately from peripheral blood before TCR sequencing. Genomic DNA was extracted from sorted cells for sequencing of the TCRbeta CDR3 region. The immunoSEQ Assay was used for sequencing of TCRbeta CDR3 regions. TCRdb retrieved this table from immuneACCESS and kept in-frame rearrangements only. Not all clones are present; in checked studies, unresolved V genes account for under half, and no reason is known for the remainder. The sample table records around 100,000 clones; roughly 91% of these occur just once. The top ten clonotypes cover 2.6% of the sample.

From cysteine to phenylalanine, the CDR3 is 13 amino acids long. Only CDR3 DNA remains: 39 bases, in frame from the first base. According to the germline V gene, CDR1 reads MNHEY and CDR2 reads SVGAGI. Here V drops 6 bases and J drops 8 bases, and the junction holds 7 bases not matched to any gene. For this clone: The target of this receptor is not known. Per-base qualities were not stored, and no clone one base away is much larger.

Summary of the overall study and its limitations: Which antigens the clonally expanded peripheral T cells were specific for was not determined. At doses of 0.1 to 3.0 mg/kg, clonal expansion of both CD4+ and CD8+ blood T cells was observed from baseline to week 6. Low levels of normalized T-cell clonal expansion were also seen in some patients who did not respond. After ivuxolimab, expanded clones were on average more numerous among CD8+ T cells than among CD4+ T cells. In the 0.1-3.0 mg/kg groups, partial responders were among the patients with the lowest normalized peripheral clonal expansion, particularly in CD8+ T cells.

The sequence was collected from an adult with an advanced solid tumor such as melanoma, head and neck, liver or kidney cancer. The sequenced sample was CD4+ or CD8+ T cells sorted from blood, obtained in a trial of the OX40 agonist ivuxolimab. This receptor chain uses TRBV6-5 and TRBJ1-5, with TRBD1 identical over 7 junction bases. The CDR3 sequence is CASRGQGVEPQHF. Here is the DNA: TGTGCCAGCAGAGGCCAGGGGGTTGAGCCCCAGCATTTT.